The clone carrying this T cell receptor (beta chain) was counted between two and nine times. Original handling: Amplification from reference gene primers served as the basis for estimated nucleated cell counts. Some clones are missing from TCRdb's copy, which holds only in-frame ones; the method was immunoSEQ multiplex PCR. Clone size and V and J calls were adopted from that table, with D and trimming inferred from the DNA. This table has some 370,000 clones, less than 90% appearing once. The data are from a study of blood T cell repertoires in COVID-19. Study members were between about 18 and 100 years old and lived in fewer than 30 US regions. Recovery meant two consecutive negative NP/OP PCR tests, professional clearance, or resolved symptoms. Sequencing used PBMCs or T cells enriched from blood (not recorded which). The TCR was taken from a woman in her 50s who had recovered from COVID-19.

The CDR3 region is CASSSGGTGILNTEAFF. The CDR3, as DNA: TGTGCCAGCAGCTCTGGCGGGACAGGGATCCTGAACACTGAAGCTTTCTTT. The chain recombines TRBV7-9 with TRBJ1-1; the match to TRBD1 covers 9 bases. This CDR3 is built from 17 residues. J was trimmed by 0 bases and V by 4 bases; bases with no gene match: 9. The germline gives CDR1 SEHNR, CDR2 FQNEAQ (reference sequence).